The source of this T cell receptor (beta chain) is a study of Graves' ophthalmopathy and Graves' hyperthyroidism. The study amplified TCR beta CDR3 regions using RNA transcripts. RT-PCR was first run with HTBI primers, then multiplex PCR in a second round. TCRdb itself ran the multiplex PCR reads through MiXCR, one entry per CDR3 protein. The repertoire includes hundreds of thousands of distinct CDR3 sequences, approximately 21% of them detected once, and under 3% sits in the top ten. This clonotype has ten or more counts. This CDR3 comprises 14 residues. Per the germline V gene, CDR1 is MNHNS and CDR2 is SASEGT. Trimming pared 6 bases from V and 7 bases from J, leaving 13 bases between. Included hyperthyroidism patients were aged 18 to 65 and newly diagnosed (under 2 months' duration).

Sequencing was performed on peripheral blood. This sequence joins TRBV6-1 and TRBJ1-6, with D unclear. This TCR was recovered from a woman in her late teens or twenties with stable Graves' hyperthyroidism. The CDR3 spells CASRSGPGNSPLHF. The CDR3 coding sequence is TGTGCCAGCAGATCCGGGCCCGGGAATTCACCCCTCCACTTT.